This T cell receptor (beta chain) was found in a study of blood T cell repertoires in COVID-19. Study overall: The United States, Italy and Spain supplied acute and convalescent COVID-19 samples. In each case, the material was cDNA or gDNA derived from T cells, B-cell-depleted T cells, or PBMCs.

V gave up 7 bases and J gave up 3 bases; unmatched junction bases: 7. There are 14 residues in the CDR3. Germline values: CDR1 SGHRS, CDR2 YFSETQ. Original methodology: The assay estimated nucleated cells by amplifying reference gene primers. Measured with immunoSEQ multiplex PCR; TCRdb has only the in-frame clones, and not every one. V and J calls and clone size come straight from that table; D and trimming were deduced from the DNA. Altogether 50,000 to 60,000 clones are present, around nine tenths being singletons, with the ten largest covering roughly 9.7%. This clonotype originated in a woman older than 75 with acute or convalescent COVID-19. The material sequenced was peripheral blood. The gene calls are TRBV5-1 and TRBJ1-1; 9 bases are a match to TRBD1. The CDR3: CASETGGRDTEAFF. CDR3 coding DNA: TGCGCCAGCGAAACAGGGGGCAGGGACACTGAAGCTTTCTTT.